This TCR beta chain came from a study of blood T cells in healthy people across ages. The study isolated at least 6.5 million PBMCs from each sample. This CDR3 contains 10 residues. V was cut by 6 bases and J by 7 bases, with 8 bases left in between. Germline values: CDR1 SGHRS, CDR2 YFSETQ. Using a J-beta primer mix together with a sample-barcoded 5' primer, a second PCR was run for roughly 7 to 12 cycles. CDR3-containing paired-end reads numbered at least 2.5 million in each sample. TCRdb called the 5' RACE reads again in MiXCR, with one record for every CDR3 protein. There are 600,000 to 850,000 distinct CDR3 sequences in the sample; around 40% occur only once, and 20% to 25% lies in the top ten.

The sequenced sample consisted of blood. The gene calls are TRBV5-1 and TRBJ2-7; no clear D. The TCR originated in a woman aged 55-70 years in good health. The CDR3 reads CASNPREQYF. Here the CDR3 DNA reads TGCGCCAGCAACCCGCGTGAGCAGTACTTC.